The 29 T cell receptor beta chains reported below all come from one sample, sequenced in a study of blood T cell repertoires in COVID-19. Data came from immunoSEQ multiplex PCR; TCRdb stores just in-frame clones and leaves some out. This table holds around 200,000 clones, about 83% found once. The sample taken for sequencing was peripheral blood. Every receptor here comes from a man over 45 with active or convalescent COVID-19.

This chain joins TRBV5-4 and TRBJ1-3; D uncertain. The CDR3 has 16 residues. The V gene's germline CDR1 is SGHNT and CDR2 YYREEE (reference sequence). The ends were cut back, 3 bases at V and 3 bases at J, with 16 bases in the middle. CDR3 DNA: TGTGCCAGCAGCTCCCCCTGGCCGGCAGGTGGAAACACCATATATTTT. Protein product: CASSSPWPAGGNTIYF.

The CDR3 DNA reads TGTGCCAGCAGGCCCGGGGGATCGTACACTGAAGCTTTCTTT. Translating gives CASRPGGSYTEAFF. The chain employs TRBV6-5 and TRBJ1-1, with D perhaps matching TRBD1 (5 bases). CDR1 and CDR2 (germline): MNHEY, SVGAGI. Trimming pared 6 bases from V and 3 bases from J, leaving 14 bases between. The CDR3 has 14 amino acids.

The V call is TRBV28, the J call TRBJ2-1, with D possibly matching TRBD2 (5 bases). This CDR3 is 15 amino acids long. Germline lookup yields CDR1 MDHEN and CDR2 SYDVKM. The V and J ends lost 1 base and 3 bases respectively, with 10 bases between them. The CDR3 DNA reads as TGTGCCAGCAGTTTATACGGTCGGGACTACAATGAGCAGTTCTTC. Translating it yields CASSLYGRDYNEQFF.

V gene TRBV5-1 combines with J gene TRBJ1-1; weak D call: TRBD1 (6 bases). CDR3 length equals 13 residues. In germline, CDR1 is SGHRS, CDR2 YFSETQ. V was trimmed by 4 bases and J by 5 bases, leaving 12 bases between them. In DNA form, the CDR3 reads TGCGCCAGCAGCCCGGGGACAATTACTGAAGCTTTCTTT. Translation gives CASSPGTITEAFF.

The chain uses TRBV9 and TRBJ2-7; D is unresolved. Trimming removed 3 bases at V and 0 bases at J, with 4 bases between. The CDR3 is made up of 12 amino acids. The germline V gene encodes CDR1 SGDLS and CDR2 YYNGEE. Here the CDR3 DNA reads TGTGCCAGCAGCGGGAGCTCCTACGAGCAGTACTTC. As protein: CASSGSSYEQYF. The full variable domain, its missing parts supplied by reference TRBV9 and TRBJ2-7, is DSGVTQTPKHLITATGQRVTLRCSPRSGDLSVYWYQQSLDQGLQFLIQYYNGEERAKGNILERFSAQQFPDLHSELNLSSLELGDSALYFCASSGSSYEQYFGPGTRLTVT.

The V gene is TRBV7-8, the J gene TRBJ1-5, with 10 bases matching TRBD1. Germline V gene data show CDR1 as SGHVS and CDR2 as FQNEAQ. The V segment lost 3 bases and the J segment 6 bases; nucleotides outside the gene matches: 5. CDR3 length: 15 amino acids. Here the CDR3 reads CASSLDRGSGQPQHF. The CDR3 nucleotides read TGTGCCAGCAGCTTGGACAGGGGGTCAGGTCAGCCCCAGCATTTT.

The chain links TRBV27 to TRBJ1-1; TRBD1 agrees at 8 bases. Germline CDR1 reads MNHEY; CDR2 reads SMNVEV (reference sequence). The CDR3 extends over 13 amino acids. J gave up 4 bases and V 7 bases, and 5 bases lay outside the gene matches. The CDR3 region is CASTRQGFTEAFF. CDR3 sequence (DNA): TGTGCCAGCACCCGACAGGGGTTCACTGAAGCTTTCTTT.

This chain uses TRBV27 with TRBJ2-4; 11 bases agree with TRBD1. From germline, CDR1 is MNHEY and CDR2 SMNVEV (reference sequence). The CDR3 runs 16 residues. V was pared by 2 bases and J by 2 bases, with 2 bases of the junction left unmatched. In nucleotides, the CDR3 is TGTGCCAGCAGTTTAGGGACAGGGGGGTCCAAAAACATTCAGTACTTC. Protein: CASSLGTGGSKNIQYF.

The CDR3 DNA follows: TGTGCCAGCAGCCAAACACAGGGGGCCCAAGAGACCCAGTACTTC. Translation gives CASSQTQGAQETQYF. This sequence joins TRBV5-4 and TRBJ2-5, with TRBD1 matching over 9 bases. This CDR3 is built from 15 residues. Looked up from germline, CDR1 is SGHNT and CDR2 is YYREEE (reference sequence). Trimming cost V 4 bases and J 1 base; bases outside gene matches: 5.

This clone has a single count. The V call is TRBV15, the J call TRBJ2-3; D perhaps matches TRBD1 (5 bases). This CDR3 is 15 amino acids long. Trimming removed 0 bases at V and 0 bases at J, with 7 bases between. CDR1 is LNHNV and CDR2 is YYDKDF in the germline V gene (reference sequence). The CDR3 bases are TGTGCCACCAGCAGAGAACAGGCTAGCACAGATACGCAGTATTTT. It is translated as CATSREQASTDTQYF.

The genes are TRBV24-1 and TRBJ1-1, with 8 nucleotides matching TRBD1. CDR1 is KGHDR, CDR2 SFDVKD, per germline. The CDR3 consists of 17 residues. Germline trimming cut 4 bases from V and 6 bases from J; bases unmatched to any gene: 15. For the CDR3, the DNA is TGTGCCACCAGTGACGACAGATGGAGTGGACAGGGCTCTGAAGCTTTCTTT. Protein product: CATSDDRWSGQGSEAFF.

This clone appeared once. The rearrangement uses TRBV9 and TRBJ2-1; perhaps TRBD2 as D (5 bases). The CDR3 loop spans 13 amino acids. Germline loops: CDR1 SGDLS, CDR2 YYNGEE. Trimming removed 3 bases from V and 8 bases from J, with 12 bases in between. CDR3 bases: TGTGCCAGCAGCGCCCGCGGAGGCGATGAGCAGTTCTTC. Its protein is CASSARGGDEQFF.

This chain links TRBV5-4 with TRBJ1-1, with unresolved D. The germline CDR1 and CDR2 sequences are SGHNT and YYREEE (reference sequence). CDR3 size: 15 residues. The germline V and J ends were trimmed by 1 base and 5 bases, with 15 bases remaining between them. The CDR3 reads CASSLLAGRETEAFF. The CDR3, as DNA: TGTGCCAGCAGCTTGTTGGCGGGGAGAGAGACTGAAGCTTTCTTT.

V usage is TRBV5-1 and J usage is TRBJ2-3; 8 bases map to TRBD2. V was clipped by 2 bases and J by 0 bases; unmatched bases: 5. The CDR3 sequence is 16 residues long. CDR1 and CDR2 from the germline V gene are SGHRS and YFSETQ. The CDR3: CASSFSGERSTDTQYF. CDR3 bases: TGCGCCAGCAGCTTTAGCGGGGAAAGGAGCACAGATACGCAGTATTTT.

This clone was counted a few times. The CDR3 here is CASSLSGSSYNEQFF. The CDR3 DNA sequence: TGTGCCAGCAGCTTAAGTGGGAGCTCCTACAATGAGCAGTTCTTC. The rearrangement links TRBV11-2 to TRBJ2-1; a possible D gene is TRBD2 (5 bases). The CDR3 has 15 residues. Per germline, CDR1 SGHAT and CDR2 FQNNGV. V gave up 2 bases and J gave up 0 bases, with 8 bases separating them.

This clone was counted once. The chain carries TRBV6-5 and TRBJ1-1, with D unclear. Germline loops: CDR1 MNHEY, CDR2 SVGAGI. Trimming shortened V by 8 bases and J by 1 base, and 11 bases separated the two germline ends. The CDR3 extends over 13 amino acids. The CDR3 reads CASANSGNTEAFF. The CDR3 region has the DNA TGTGCCAGCGCCAATTCGGGGAACACTGAAGCTTTCTTT.

This chain links TRBV19 with TRBJ1-2; no definite D call. The V end lost 3 bases, the J end lost 1 base, and 6 bases lay between the germline ends. CDR1 is LNHDA and CDR2 is SQIVND in the germline V gene (reference sequence). CDR3 length: 13 residues. The CDR3 spells CASSMNGNYGYTF. Here the CDR3 DNA reads TGTGCCAGTAGTATGAACGGTAACTATGGCTACACCTTC.

The rearrangement links TRBV10-2 to TRBJ2-7; 10 nucleotides match TRBD2. After removal of 8 bases from V and 7 bases from J, the junction contained 14 bases not matched to a gene. CDR3 size: 15 residues. From germline, CDR1 is WSHSY and CDR2 SAAADI. CDR3: CASGQTGLARVEQYF. The CDR3 DNA sequence: TGCGCCAGCGGTCAAACGGGACTAGCGAGGGTGGAGCAGTACTTC.

The rearrangement uses TRBV24-1 and TRBJ2-2, with no clear D. V gave up 4 bases and J gave up 4 bases, with 12 bases separating them. Per the germline V gene, CDR1 is KGHDR and CDR2 is SFDVKD. The CDR3 spans 15 residues. This CDR3 reads CATSEFEPGTGELFF. DNA of the CDR3: TGTGCCACCAGTGAGTTCGAACCGGGCACCGGGGAGCTGTTTTTT.

This clone has only a few counts. Other DNA sequences from this sample encode an identical CDR3 as well. The V and J genes are TRBV2 and TRBJ1-2; TRBD1 matches 7 bases. Trimming cost V 0 bases and J 5 bases; bases outside gene matches: 3. This CDR3 is 14 amino acids long. The germline V gene has CDR1 SNHLY and CDR2 FYNNEI. The CDR3 region is CASSEAGGGYGYTF. The DNA for the CDR3 is TGTGCCAGCAGTGAAGCAGGGGGCGGATATGGCTACACCTTC.

The sample holds a few counts of this clone. This CDR3 is also generated by other DNA sequences in the sample. V gene TRBV18 combines with J gene TRBJ1-2; 8 nucleotides align to TRBD1. CDR3 size: 14 residues. The ends lost 3 bases at V and 4 bases at J; junction bases unmatched: 4. Germline V gene data show CDR1 as KGHSH and CDR2 as LQKENI. The CDR3 is CASSPEDRAYGYTF. CDR3 DNA sequence: TGTGCCAGCTCACCCGAGGACAGGGCCTATGGCTACACCTTC. Variable domain in full (rest from reference TRBV18 and TRBJ1-2): NAGVMQNPRHLVRRRGQEARLRCSPMKGHSHVYWYRQLPEEGLKFMVYLQKENIIDESGMPKERFSAEFPKEGPSILRIQQVVRGDSAAYFCASSPEDRAYGYTFGSGTRLTVV.

In DNA form, the CDR3 reads TGTGCCAGCAAGCGACAGGAGCCCTACGAGCAGTACTTC. Translated: CASKRQEPYEQYF. This chain links TRBV28 with TRBJ2-7; D perhaps matches TRBD1 (6 bases). Germline V lookup: CDR1 MDHEN, CDR2 SYDVKM. The CDR3 length is 13 residues. Trimming stripped 7 bases from V and 2 bases from J, with 12 bases between.

V and J are TRBV19 and TRBJ1-2, with 10 bases aligning to TRBD1. J lost 3 bases, V lost 7 bases, and 8 bases had no gene match. The CDR3 has 15 amino acids. Germline values: CDR1 LNHDA, CDR2 SQIVND (reference sequence). CDR3: CASIDRGLDDYGYTF. For the CDR3, the DNA is TGTGCCAGTATTGACAGGGGGCTTGATGACTATGGCTACACCTTC.

By share, this clone counts as medium-sized. This chain's CDR3 is CASDRVNYGYTF. CDR3 in DNA: TGTGCCAGCGACAGGGTGAACTATGGCTACACCTTC. The chain links TRBV6-5 to TRBJ1-2; 7 bases are shared with TRBD1. The CDR3 spans 12 residues. CDR1 and CDR2 (germline): MNHEY, SVGAGI. The J segment lost 2 bases and the V segment lost 8 bases, leaving 2 bases of the junction unmatched.

V usage is TRBV10-1 and J usage is TRBJ2-1; 10 bases fit TRBD2. The germline CDR1 and CDR2 sequences are WNHNN and SYGVQD (reference sequence). V lost 4 bases to trimming and J lost 9 bases; unmatched junction nucleotides: 15. The CDR3 length is 17 residues. In DNA form, the CDR3 reads TGCGCCAGCAGTGGACGGACCGGAGCGGGAGGGCCGGTTGAGCAGTTCTTC. Translating gives CASSGRTGAGGPVEQFF.

The rearrangement uses TRBV5-1 and TRBJ2-2, with 10 bases lining up with TRBD2. The CDR3 is made up of 14 amino acids. CDR1 is SGHRS and CDR2 is YFSETQ in the germline V gene. The junction had 2 bases not matched to a gene; V was cut back by 7 bases and J by 2 bases. The CDR3 coding sequence is TGCGCCAGCCGGACTAGCGGAAACACCGGGGAGCTGTTTTTT. It specifies CASRTSGNTGELFF.

This clone was counted a few times. The V gene is TRBV28, the J gene TRBJ1-2; D is ambiguous. Germline V gene sequence: CDR1 MDHEN, CDR2 SYDVKM. The V end lost 5 bases, the J end lost 8 bases, and 15 bases lay between the germline ends. The CDR3 has 13 residues. The CDR3, as DNA: TGTGCCAGCAGTCTCAAAGGATTCAGGGGCTACACCTTC. It yields the protein CASSLKGFRGYTF.

This chain connects TRBV7-2 to TRBJ2-5; 9 nucleotides align to TRBD1. V dropped 5 bases and J dropped 5; count of bases not matched to a gene: 6. Germline CDR1 reads SGHTA; CDR2 reads FQGNSA. This CDR3 has 14 residues. The CDR3 sequence is CASSIQGAWETQYF. For the CDR3, the DNA is TGTGCCAGCAGCATACAGGGGGCATGGGAGACCCAGTACTTC.

This clone occurred a few times. V is TRBV3-1 (or the pseudogene TRBV3-2) and J is TRBJ1-2, with 7 bases lining up with TRBD1. This CDR3 has 13 amino acids. Germline values: CDR1 LGHDT, CDR2 YNNKEL (reference sequence). The junction had 6 bases not matched to a gene; V was cut back by 11 bases and J by 0 bases. The CDR3 DNA reads as TGTGCCTTAGGGGGCAGGGCTAACTATGGCTACACCTTC. It specifies CALGGRANYGYTF.